Detailed here is one T cell receptor (beta chain). What this receptor recognizes is not known. No much larger clonotype is one base removed from it; base qualities were not supplied. This entry comes from a study of PD-1 blockade in classical Hodgkin lymphoma (TCRdb year 2020). Context from the whole study: The study used TCR beta sequencing and CyTOF to define a peripheral blood immune signature of response to PD-1 blockade in classical Hodgkin lymphoma. Summary of the overall study and its limitations: Only a single clinical trial cohort was studied, and what caused the repertoire differences, possibly disease activity or prior therapy, remained undefined. Baseline TCR diversity was reported as lower in newly diagnosed patients than in healthy donors, and lower still in relapsed/refractory patients.

Genomic DNA was isolated using the Qiagen DNeasy kit from unsorted PBMCs as well as from negatively selected CD4+ and CD8+ fractions. TCR beta CDR3 regions were subjected to amplification by immunoSEQ multiplex PCR with primers that anneal to V and J segments. A synthetic immune receptor repertoire was used to minimize amplification bias, and remaining bias was computationally removed after sequencing. The authors' analysis ran thus. Custom Python scripts were used to quantify repertoire diversity as the Shannon entropy index. Unsorted, CD4+ and CD8+ repertoires were examined separately, except in combined analyses, for which CD4+ and CD8+ sequences were merged in silico. In its TCRdb copy, this immuneACCESS table keeps in-frame sequences only and misses some clones. Where compared with another copy, unresolved V genes explain less than half of these, and the others have no known cause. That table supplies the V and J calls and clone size; D and trimming were determined from the DNA. The sample includes nearly 35,000 clones, with around 89% observed a single time. The ten largest clones capture 0.22% of the sample.

This specimen's time point label, interpreted: newly diagnosed, previously untreated cHL patient sample. A Miltenyi CD4+ T cell isolation kit was used for magnetic negative selection to purify CD4+ T cells from thawed PBMCs. To serve as a comparison group for the relapsed/refractory trial patients, PBMCs were sequenced from patients with newly diagnosed, previously untreated classical Hodgkin lymphoma. Peripheral blood was collected in 8 mL Vacutainer Cell Preparation Tubes, from which PBMCs were isolated by centrifugation and then cryopreserved. Purified CD4+ and CD8+ fractions were generated only in cases for which an additional PBMC sample was available. Magnetically labelled cells were removed on LS columns in a quadroMACS separator, and the flow-through was retained as the purified fraction. At the junction V is shortened by 4 bases and J by 3 bases; bases outside the gene matches: 5. The CDR1 and CDR2 encoded by the germline V gene (reference sequence) are MNHEY and SMNVEV. Its CDR3 holds 15 amino acids, cysteine through phenylalanine. The CDR3 DNA has 45 bases and is translated from base 1.

The chain uses TRBV27 and TRBJ2-7, with TRBD2 identical over 11 junction bases. This clonotype was sampled from a human donor with classical Hodgkin lymphoma. The sample comprised CD4+ T cells from blood. The nucleotide sequence is TGTGCCAGCAGTTACGGGACTAGCGGTTACTACGAGCAGTACTTC. Its protein reads: CASSYGTSGYYEQYF.